This T cell receptor (beta chain) was recovered during a study of T cell responses to AZD1222 COVID-19 vaccine. This CDR3 is 16 amino acids long. V shed 2 bases and J 3 bases; nucleotides not matched to a gene: 8. Germline CDR1 is MDHEN and CDR2 is SYDVKM. Sequencing was performed with immunoSEQ multiplex PCR; in TCRdb, only in-frame clones are kept and a portion is missing. The table records approximately 67,000 clones, around 89% of them present only once. This receptor was taken from an adult who received the AZD1222 COVID-19 vaccine. This chain links TRBV28 with TRBJ2-3; 7 bases fit TRBD2. This specimen was peripheral blood, taken 28 days after the second AZD1222 dose. DNA for the CDR3: TGTGCCAGCAGTTTAAGGCGGGAGATTGTGACAGATACGCAGTATTTT. It codes for CASSLRREIVTDTQYF. Drawing the rest from reference TRBV28 and TRBJ2-3, the complete variable domain is DVKVTQSSRYLVKRTGEKVFLECVQDMDHENMFWYRQDPGLGLRLIYFSYDVKMKEKGDIPEGYSVSREKKERFSLILESASTNQTSMYLCASSLRREIVTDTQYFGPGTRLTVL.